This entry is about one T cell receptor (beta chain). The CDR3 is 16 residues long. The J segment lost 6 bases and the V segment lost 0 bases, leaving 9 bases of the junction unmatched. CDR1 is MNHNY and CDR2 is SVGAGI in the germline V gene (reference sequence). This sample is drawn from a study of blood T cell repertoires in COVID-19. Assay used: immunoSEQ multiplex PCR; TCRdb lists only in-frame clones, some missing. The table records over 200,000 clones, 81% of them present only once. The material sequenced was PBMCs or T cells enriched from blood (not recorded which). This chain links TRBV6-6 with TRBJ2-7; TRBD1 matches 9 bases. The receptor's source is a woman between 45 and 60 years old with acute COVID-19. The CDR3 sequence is CASSYSPGQGKSEQYF. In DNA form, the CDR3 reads TGTGCCAGCAGTTACTCACCGGGACAGGGTAAGAGCGAGCAGTACTTC.